The rows below give T cell receptor beta chains drawn from one sample of a study of siplizumab effects on memory and regulatory T cells. Method: immunoSEQ multiplex PCR; TCRdb's copy keeps in-frame clones and lacks some. The sample includes under 150,000 clones, around 94% seen only once; the top ten take under 2%. Sequenced: non-Treg CD4+ T cells sorted from blood. These TCRs come from a human donor in good health. The CDR3 runs from the conserved cysteine through the conserved F or W. The D gene is left open where the match is weak. Size values are once, few and many counts, or a class for expanded clones, and some rows have none.

clone_size: NA
d_call: NA
v_call: TRBV5-5
j_call: TRBJ1-2
cdr3_nt: TGTGCCAGCAGCTTGATCATTCTGGATGACTATGGCTACACCTTC
cdr3_aa: CASSLIILDDYGYTF

clone_size: NA
d_call: TRBD1
v_call: TRBV20-1
j_call: TRBJ2-1
cdr3_nt: TGCAGTGCTAGGGGACAGGGGATGGAGTTCTTC
cdr3_aa: CSARGQGMEFF

clone_size: NA
d_call: NA
v_call: TRBV9
j_call: TRBJ2-1
cdr3_nt: TGTGCCAGCAGCTGGACAGACAATGAGCAGTTCTTC
cdr3_aa: CASSWTDNEQFF

clone_size: NA
d_call: NA
v_call: TRBV7-9
j_call: TRBJ2-7
cdr3_nt: TGTGCCAGCAGCTTAAGTCGGCTACCCCTTGGCGAGCAGTACTTC
cdr3_aa: CASSLSRLPLGEQYF

clone_size: NA
d_call: NA
v_call: TRBV7-8
j_call: TRBJ1-2
cdr3_nt: TGTGCCAGCAGCTTGAATGAGAGAAACAGTTGGGAAGGCTACACCTTC
cdr3_aa: CASSLNERNSWEGYTF

clone_size: NA
d_call: NA
v_call: TRBV7-9
j_call: TRBJ2-1
cdr3_nt: TGTGCCAGCAGCCGGGAAACTGAGCAGTTCTTC
cdr3_aa: CASSRETEQFF

clone_size: NA
d_call: TRBD1
v_call: TRBV5-6
j_call: TRBJ2-7
cdr3_nt: TGTGCCAGCAGCCAGGGACAGGCCTACGAGCAGTACTTC
cdr3_aa: CASSQGQAYEQYF

clone_size: NA
d_call: NA
v_call: TRBV7-8
j_call: TRBJ2-7
cdr3_nt: TGTGCCAGCAGCTTTAGGGATACCTACGAGCAGTACTTC
cdr3_aa: CASSFRDTYEQYF

clone_size: NA
d_call: TRBD1
v_call: TRBV6-9
j_call: TRBJ1-1
cdr3_nt: TGTGCCAGCAGTTTCGGACAGGCGAACACTGAAGCTTTCTTT
cdr3_aa: CASSFGQANTEAFF

clone_size: NA
d_call: NA
v_call: TRBV9
j_call: TRBJ2-1
cdr3_nt: TGTGCCAGCAGCGTAGGGGGCGGGATCTCCTACAATGAGCAGTTCTTC
cdr3_aa: CASSVGGGISYNEQFF

clone_size: NA
d_call: NA
v_call: TRBV18
j_call: TRBJ2-5
cdr3_nt: TGTGCCAGCTCACTACTCTCAGGCCAAGAGACCCAGTACTTC
cdr3_aa: CASSLLSGQETQYF

clone_size: NA
d_call: NA
v_call: TRBV29-1
j_call: TRBJ2-1
cdr3_nt: TGCAGCGGGACGAGGTCAATTGAGCAGTTCTTC
cdr3_aa: CSGTRSIEQFF

clone_size: NA
d_call: TRBD2
v_call: TRBV5-4
j_call: TRBJ2-5
cdr3_nt: TGTGCCAGCAGCTTGGTAAGCGCTAGCGGGCGACAAGAGACCCAGTACTTC
cdr3_aa: CASSLVSASGRQETQYF

clone_size: once
d_call: NA
v_call: TRBV5-6
j_call: TRBJ2-3
cdr3_nt: TGTGCCAGCAGCTTAATAGCCGGGACGGATACGCAGTATTTT
cdr3_aa: CASSLIAGTDTQYF

clone_size: NA
d_call: NA
v_call: TRBV2
j_call: TRBJ2-6
cdr3_nt: TGTGCCGGGGGGACAAGCCCGTCTGGGGCCAACGTCCTGACTTTC
cdr3_aa: CAGGTSPSGANVLTF

clone_size: once
d_call: NA
v_call: TRBV28
j_call: TRBJ1-2
cdr3_nt: TGTGCCAGCAGTTTCGACTATGGCTACACCTTC
cdr3_aa: CASSFDYGYTF

clone_size: NA
d_call: NA
v_call: TRBV19
j_call: TRBJ1-1
cdr3_nt: TGTGCCAGTACCCTAGTGTGGAACACTGAAGCTTTCTTT
cdr3_aa: CASTLVWNTEAFF

clone_size: NA
d_call: TRBD2
v_call: TRBV5-1
j_call: TRBJ2-2
cdr3_nt: TGCGCCAGCACCAACGGGATTCTAGCGGGGGGTAGAAACACCGGGGAGCTGTTTTTT
cdr3_aa: CASTNGILAGGRNTGELFF

clone_size: NA
d_call: NA
v_call: TRBV18
j_call: TRBJ2-7
cdr3_nt: TGTGCCAGCTCACCAACAGGATCCTACGAGCAGTACTTC
cdr3_aa: CASSPTGSYEQYF

clone_size: once
d_call: NA
v_call: TRBV2
j_call: TRBJ2-2
cdr3_nt: TGTGCCAGCAGTGAAGAATTTACAGGGAACACCGGGGAGCTGTTTTTT
cdr3_aa: CASSEEFTGNTGELFF

clone_size: NA
d_call: NA
v_call: TRBV11-3
j_call: TRBJ1-1
cdr3_nt: TGTGCCAGCAGCTCCCCGAGGGACATGGGCAACACTGAAGCTTTCTTT
cdr3_aa: CASSSPRDMGNTEAFF

clone_size: NA
d_call: NA
v_call: TRBV5-1
j_call: TRBJ2-3
cdr3_nt: TGCGCCAGCAGGGAACCCACTCTGGTAGATACGCAGTATTTT
cdr3_aa: CASREPTLVDTQYF

clone_size: NA
d_call: TRBD2
v_call: TRBV15
j_call: TRBJ2-2
cdr3_nt: TGTGCCACCAGCGCGTGGCTTCTAGCGGGAGTGGGAACCGGGGAGCTGTTTTTT
cdr3_aa: CATSAWLLAGVGTGELFF

clone_size: NA
d_call: NA
v_call: TRBV20-1
j_call: TRBJ2-7
cdr3_nt: TGCAGTGCTAGAGGGAATAACGAGCAGTACTTC
cdr3_aa: CSARGNNEQYF

clone_size: once
d_call: TRBD2
v_call: TRBV9
j_call: TRBJ2-1
cdr3_nt: TGTGCCAGCACCCCCGGGACTAGCGGTTACAATGAGCAGTTCTTC
cdr3_aa: CASTPGTSGYNEQFF